One and the same sample provided the 16 T cell receptor beta chains below, sequenced in a study of T cells in Graves' hyperthyroidism and ophthalmopathy. It was RNA transcripts that yielded the amplified TCR beta CDR3 regions. During a first-round RT-PCR of the TCR CDR3, the HTBI primer set was used. TCRdb processed the multiplex PCR reads anew with MiXCR; each CDR3 protein has one entry. The table shows fewer than 450,000 distinct CDR3 sequences, with 15% to 20% occurring only once. The sample consisted of blood. Receptors originate from a man younger than 35 with Graves' ophthalmopathy.

This clonotype was detected many times. The chain couples TRBV11-1 to TRBJ1-1; TRBD1 aligns across 7 bases. CDR3 length: 16 residues. Germline V gene sequence: CDR1 SGHAT, CDR2 FQDESV (reference sequence). The junction had 9 bases not matched to a gene; V was cut back by 4 bases and J by 1 base. This CDR3 reads CASSSLGGDRNTEAFF. CDR3 sequence (DNA): TGTGCCAGCAGCTCCCTCGGAGGGGACAGGAACACTGAAGCTTTCTTT.

The table lists this clonotype with many counts. The CDR3 here is CATNEGAGGGYTF. Here the CDR3 DNA reads TGTGCCACCAACGAGGGCGCAGGCGGTGGCTACACCTTC. This chain joins TRBV24-1 and TRBJ1-2; D remains unclear. Germline lookup yields CDR1 KGHDR and CDR2 SFDVKD. V was clipped by 8 bases and J by 7 bases, with 16 bases between them. The CDR3 length is 13 residues.

This clonotype was seen more than once but under ten times. With a much larger clone just one base away, this may be a read error. V gene TRBV20-1 combines with J gene TRBJ2-7, with a weak D call TRBD1 (6 bases). The J call may be incorrect, as the DNA end agrees better with TRBJ2-1. CDR1 and CDR2 from the germline V gene are DFQATT and SNEGSKA (reference sequence). There are 15 residues in the CDR3. In DNA form, the CDR3 reads TGCAGTGCCCTGAGGCTCCAGGGGAGCTCCTACGAGCAGTTCTTC. Its translation is CSALRLQGSSYEQFF.

This clonotype was seen more than once but under ten times. The V call is TRBV4-1, the J call TRBJ2-2, with 12 bases identical to TRBD2. Germline values: CDR1 MGHRA, CDR2 YSYEKL. Trimming removed 0 bases from V and 6 bases from J; junction bases left unmatched: 2. The CDR3 length is 16 residues. Here the CDR3 DNA reads TGCGCCAGCAGCCAAGAGACTAGCGGGGGCTCCGGGGAGCTGTTTTTT. This codes for CASSQETSGGSGELFF.

This clonotype was recorded a few times. This chain connects TRBV20-1 to TRBJ2-1; D is undetermined. The CDR3 consists of 10 residues. With 4 bases removed from V and 8 bases from J, the gap between germline ends came to 6 bases. The germline gives CDR1 DFQATT, CDR2 SNEGSKA (reference sequence). CDR3 in amino acids: CSANLHEQFF. CDR3 in DNA: TGCAGTGCTAACCTGCATGAGCAGTTCTTC.

This clonotype has a count of ten or more. The V gene is TRBV5-1, the J gene TRBJ1-1; TRBD1 aligns across 10 bases. The trim removed 1 base at V and 4 bases at J, leaving 4 bases unmatched. Germline-derived CDR1 and CDR2 are SGHRS and YFSETQ. The CDR3 has 15 amino acids. The DNA of the CDR3 is TGCGCCAGCAGCTTGTGGACAGGGGGGACCACTGAAGCTTTCTTT. Protein: CASSLWTGGTTEAFF.

This clonotype has ten or more counts. The genes are TRBV5-1 and TRBJ1-3; D remains ambiguous. CDR1 and CDR2 (germline): SGHRS, YFSETQ. V was shortened by 4 bases and J by 0 bases, with 5 bases between the two germline ends. There are 13 residues in the CDR3. The CDR3 spells CASSHNSGNTIYF. The CDR3 DNA follows: TGCGCCAGCAGCCACAACTCTGGAAACACCATATATTTT.

This clonotype showed up many times. The chain has TRBV20-1 and TRBJ1-1; D possibly corresponds to TRBD1 (5 bases). The germline gives CDR1 DFQATT, CDR2 SNEGSKA (reference sequence). The CDR3 totals 17 residues. The ends were cut back, 5 bases at V and 1 base at J, with 23 bases in the middle. CDR3 sequence reads: CSAWSANLQGTNTEAFF. The DNA of the CDR3 is TGCAGTGCTTGGTCCGCCAATTTGCAGGGTACGAACACTGAAGCTTTCTTT.

This clonotype was seen a handful of times. A read error may explain this, as a much larger clone is one base away. The CDR3 region has the DNA TGTGCCAGCAGTCCCCCCAGCAGGGGGAGGTCCTACGAGCAGTACTTC. This translates into CASSPPSRGRSYEQYF. The chain couples TRBV6-1 to TRBJ2-7; the D gene is possibly TRBD1 (7 bases). CDR3 size: 16 residues. With 5 bases removed from V and 1 base from J, the gap between germline ends came to 18 bases. Germline lookup yields CDR1 MNHNS and CDR2 SASEGT.

This rearrangement joins TRBV24-1 to TRBJ2-7; D may be TRBD1 (6 bases). Per the germline V gene, CDR1 is KGHDR and CDR2 is SFDVKD. The length of the CDR3 is 13 residues. Trimming pared 3 bases from V and 6 bases from J, leaving 11 bases between. In DNA form, the CDR3 reads TGTGCCACCAGTGATCCGACAGGAGTCGAGCAGTACTTC. It encodes CATSDPTGVEQYF.

This clonotype was seen ten or more times. The chain carries TRBV2 and TRBJ2-7; a weak D match, TRBD1 (6 bases). The germline gives CDR1 SNHLY, CDR2 FYNNEI. Trimming cost V 8 bases and J 6 bases, with 20 bases left between them. The CDR3 is made up of 14 amino acids. CDR3 region: CASLGEQGSPEQYF. In DNA form, the CDR3 reads TGTGCCAGCCTTGGGGAACAGGGCTCTCCCGAGCAGTACTTC.

This clonotype came up many times. The V call is TRBV7-9, the J call TRBJ2-7; D might be TRBD1 or TRBD2, each matching 5 bases. CDR1 is SEHNR and CDR2 is FQNEAQ in the germline V gene (reference sequence). Trimming shortened V by 8 bases and J by 0 bases, and 11 bases separated the two germline ends. This CDR3 has 13 amino acids. CDR3 residues: CASEGRYSYEQYF. CDR3 nucleotide sequence: TGTGCCAGCGAGGGACGGTACTCCTACGAGCAGTACTTC.

This clonotype has ten or more counts. The CDR3: CASSFWGRGSSETQYF. CDR3 nucleotide sequence: TGTGCCAGCAGTTTCTGGGGCAGGGGGAGTTCGGAGACCCAGTACTTC. The chain is built from TRBV28 and TRBJ2-5; 7 bases are a match to TRBD1. In germline, CDR1 is MDHEN, CDR2 SYDVKM. There are 16 residues in the CDR3. Losses at the gene ends were 3 bases for V and 5 bases for J; bases not matched to a gene: 12.

This clonotype was observed many times. The chain links TRBV7-8 to TRBJ1-1, with TRBD1 identical over 7 bases. The V gene end was trimmed by 1 base and the J gene end by 0 bases; junction bases not matched to a gene: 11. The CDR3 is 18 amino acids. Germline V gene lookup returns CDR1 SGHVS and CDR2 FQNEAQ. CDR3 sequence: CASSLGQGPAFMNTEAFF. For the CDR3, the DNA is TGTGCCAGCAGCTTAGGACAGGGACCAGCTTTTATGAACACTGAAGCTTTCTTT.

Ten or more counts support this clonotype. The chain combines TRBV11-3 with TRBJ2-1; 9 bases are a match to TRBD1. V shed 4 bases, J shed 4 bases, and the junction held 8 bases outside the gene matches. This CDR3 has 16 residues. Germline CDR1 SGHNT, CDR2 YENEEA. The CDR3: CASSSPDRGAYNEQFF. CDR3 nucleotide sequence: TGTGCCAGCAGCTCCCCCGACAGGGGGGCTTACAATGAGCAGTTCTTC. The variable domain in full, with the rest retrieved from reference TRBV11-3 and TRBJ2-1, is EAGVVQSPRYKIIEKKQPVAFWCNPISGHNTLYWYLQNLGQGPELLIRYENEEAVDDSQLPKDRFSAERLKGVDSTLKIQPAELGDSAVYLCASSSPDRGAYNEQFFGPGTRLTVL.

The sample holds many counts of this clonotype. The chain is built from TRBV27 and TRBJ1-2; a weak D match, TRBD1 (5 bases). Germline CDR1 MNHEY, CDR2 SMNVEV (reference sequence). This CDR3 contains 13 residues. Trimming pared 5 bases from V and 4 bases from J, leaving 11 bases between. DNA for the CDR3: TGTGCCAGCAGTCCGGGACGGTCCTATGGCTACACCTTC. It is translated as CASSPGRSYGYTF.